These T cell receptor beta chains were read from a single sample in a study of T cell responses to AZD1222 COVID-19 vaccine. Clones were sequenced by immunoSEQ multiplex PCR, and TCRdb holds only the in-frame ones, with some missing. In the table there are a few hundred thousand clones, approximately 93% of which are singletons. Material: peripheral blood, obtained on day 0 of AZD1222 vaccination. All receptors come from an adult in good health. Both conserved end residues are trimmed from each CDR3.

V gene	CDR3 protein
TRBV4-1	ASSQDFVAKEAF
TRBV2	ASSVYNTGELF
TRBV6-4	ASSMTPNTEAF
TRBV19	ASSNSGRGEQF
TRBV29-1	SVVDGMTYEQY
TRBV4-1	ASSHTGAGGRY
TRBV5-1	ASSRTSGFLTGELF
TRBV5-1	ASSSLGAGANVLT
TRBV12-3/TRBV12-4	ASSPTSSYEQY
TRBV27	ASSAAGFWSGVTLEQY
TRBV19	ASSPNLAGVNNEQF
TRBV24-1	ATSDGGRALTDTQY
TRBV11-2	ASSFLGSSEQY
TRBV9	ASSPSEQGLGYT
TRBV28	ASSLRGGGRNGYT
TRBV9	ASSVGLAGPEETQY
TRBV23-1	ASSTKRSRNQPQH
TRBV19	ASSPSGAAFTDTQY
TRBV5-6	ASSLVTRGTDYEQY
TRBV2	AGKFSGSYNEQF
TRBV5-1	ASSLGGGLDGEQF
TRBV19	ASTSGRSTDTQY
TRBV5-4	ASSWGGQSSQPQH
TRBV9	ASSREAQVGELF
TRBV7-2	ASSPGGGEAQY
TRBV27	ASSLLTEPSYNEQF
TRBV27	ASSFSGNYGYT
TRBV4-1	ASSQPKRGGNTGELF
TRBV24-1	ATSDPQSWGTGELF
TRBV7-2	ASSIAGTNSNEQF